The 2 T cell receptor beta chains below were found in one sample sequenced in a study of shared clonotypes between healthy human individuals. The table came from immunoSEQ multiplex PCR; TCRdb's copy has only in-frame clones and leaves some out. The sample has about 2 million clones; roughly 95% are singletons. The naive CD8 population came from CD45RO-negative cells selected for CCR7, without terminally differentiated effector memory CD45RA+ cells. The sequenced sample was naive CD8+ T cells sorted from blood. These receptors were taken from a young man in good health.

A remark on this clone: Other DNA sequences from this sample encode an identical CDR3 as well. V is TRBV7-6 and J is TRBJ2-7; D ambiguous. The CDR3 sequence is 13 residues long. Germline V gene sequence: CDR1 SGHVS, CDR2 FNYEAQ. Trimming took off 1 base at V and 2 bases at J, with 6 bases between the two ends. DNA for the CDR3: TGTGCCAGCAGCTTAGGCACTACCTACGAGCAGTACTTC. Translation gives CASSLGTTYEQYF.

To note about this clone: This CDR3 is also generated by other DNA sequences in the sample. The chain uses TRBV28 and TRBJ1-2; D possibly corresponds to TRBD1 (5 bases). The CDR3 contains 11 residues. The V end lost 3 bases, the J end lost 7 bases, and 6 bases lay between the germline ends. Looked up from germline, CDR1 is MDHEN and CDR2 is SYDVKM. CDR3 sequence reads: CASSFGGGYTF. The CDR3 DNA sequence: TGTGCCAGCAGTTTTGGGGGTGGCTACACCTTC.